This is a list of T cell receptor beta chains from one sample in a study of CD8 T cells in ankylosing spondylitis. TCRdb reprocessed the 5' RACE reads with MiXCR, giving one entry per CDR3 protein. The data contain 150,000 to 200,000 distinct CDR3 sequences, 10% to 15% of them singletons. The sequenced material came from blood, either unsorted or a sorted T cell fraction (not recorded which). The receptors were sampled from a female donor with ankylosing spondylitis or in good health (not recorded which). The conserved cysteine and the conserved F or W are not part of the CDR3 here.

TRBV12-3/TRBV12-4,12,TRBJ1-6,ASSRARNNSPLH
TRBV3-1,9,TRBJ1-1,ASSQDLTLF
TRBV25-1,12,TRBJ1-2,ASLPPGRVYGYT
TRBV24-1,12,TRBJ2-1,ATSSWGSDNEQF
TRBV7-3,15,TRBJ2-3,ASSLRGWTSDTDTQY
TRBV12-3/TRBV12-4,12,TRBJ2-7,ASSFLQDRHEQY
TRBV20-1,12,TRBJ2-7,SAANSGRRYEQY
TRBV20-1,13,TRBJ1-1,SAIGDRLLNTEAF
TRBV7-2,12,TRBJ2-7,ASSLATEFYEQY
TRBV6-1,12,TRBJ1-1,ASSPGQEYTEAF
TRBV20-1,10,TRBJ1-3,SAGDDRNTIY
TRBV5-1,12,TRBJ2-6,ASSLVGEPNVLT
TRBV6-2/TRBV6-3,11,TRBJ2-2,ASAGHNTGELF
TRBV7-9,13,TRBJ2-7,ASSKQGAAFYEQY
TRBV7-2,10,TRBJ2-7,ASSLPLNEQY
TRBV19,11,TRBJ2-1,ASSMSQGYERF
TRBV20-1,15,TRBJ2-7,SARDDLIGTPTYEQY
TRBV28,13,TRBJ1-1,ASSSPGDRDTEAF
TRBV20-1,12,TRBJ2-7,SVRTGVSTYEQY
TRBV5-1,10,TRBJ2-7,ASSPDINEQY
TRBV15,13,TRBJ2-1,ATSRDRGGSNEQF
TRBV5-1,11,TRBJ2-7,ASSSSPGAEQY
TRBV29-1,10,TRBJ2-7,SVEKGVGEQY
TRBV5-1,13,TRBJ2-3,ASSLGGEGTDTQY
TRBV11-1,16,TRBJ2-6,ASSSGRFGYSGANVLT
TRBV20-1,13,TRBJ2-1,SAVDSGTGGDEQF
TRBV12-3/TRBV12-4,11,TRBJ2-1,ASCLPESDEQF
TRBV5-1,13,TRBJ1-1,ASTSIGSAGTEAF
TRBV27,12,TRBJ1-5,AVGRTLSNQPQH
TRBV15,11,TRBJ1-4,ATSRRANEKLF
TRBV20-1,12,TRBJ2-3,SARVGAGTDTQY